A single sample is the source of the 32 T cell receptor beta chains below, sequenced in a study of T cell repertoires in ileal Crohn's disease. Only in-frame clones appear in the TCRdb table, and some are missing; sequencing was by immunoSEQ multiplex PCR. The sample lists approximately 6,300 clones; about four fifths were seen once. The specimen sequenced was ileal tissue. These receptors all come from an adult with Crohn's disease.

This chain joins TRBV19 and TRBJ1-5, with 11 bases that match TRBD1. V was clipped by 5 bases and J by 0 bases; unmatched bases: 6. The CDR3 runs to 17 residues. Germline CDR1 and CDR2: LNHDA and SQIVND (reference sequence). DNA for the CDR3: TGTGCCAGTAGTCCGAGGACAGGGGGCTATAGCAATCAGCCCCAGCATTTT. Translating it yields CASSPRTGGYSNQPQHF.

This rearrangement joins TRBV7-9 to TRBJ2-1; 10 bases line up with TRBD1. Germline V lookup: CDR1 SEHNR, CDR2 FQNEAQ (reference sequence). The CDR3 has 18 amino acids. V lost 2 bases, J lost 0 bases, and 7 bases stayed unmatched. The CDR3 DNA reads TGTGCCAGCAGCTTAATGGACAGGGGGTGGGGCTCCTACAATGAGCAGTTCTTC. Amino acid sequence: CASSLMDRGWGSYNEQFF.

This chain links TRBV19 with TRBJ2-1; 13 bases are a match to TRBD2. V was pared by 7 bases and J by 5 bases, with 5 bases of the junction left unmatched. Germline loops: CDR1 LNHDA, CDR2 SQIVND (reference sequence). The CDR3 has 15 residues. The CDR3 reads CASTPGTSGNNEQFF. Written as DNA, the CDR3 is TGTGCCAGTACCCCGGGGACTAGCGGGAACAATGAGCAGTTCTTC.

This clone was seen a few times. The chain is built from TRBV29-1 and TRBJ2-5; no reliable D call. There are 13 residues in the CDR3. V dropped 6 bases and J dropped 2 bases, with 13 bases sitting between them. Germline values: CDR1 SQVTM, CDR2 ANQGSEA. The CDR3, as DNA: TGCAGCGTCACCGGCCTAGAGCAAGAGACCCAGTACTTC. Translating gives CSVTGLEQETQYF. The full variable domain, rest sourced from reference TRBV29-1 and TRBJ2-5, is SAVISQKPSRDICQRGTSLTIQCQVDSQVTMMFWYRQQPGQSLTLIATANQGSEATYESGFVIDKFPISRPNLTFSTLTVSNMSPEDSSIYLCSVTGLEQETQYFGPGTRLLVL.

This chain joins TRBV11-2 and TRBJ2-1, with 8 bases fitting TRBD2. Trimming cost V 4 bases and J 4 bases; bases outside gene matches: 18. The CDR3 is made up of 19 amino acids. CDR1 is SGHAT, CDR2 FQNNGV, per germline. CDR3 residues: CASSSPWTSVAGIYNEQFF. Here the CDR3 DNA reads TGTGCCAGCAGCTCACCCTGGACTTCGGTAGCGGGGATATACAATGAGCAGTTCTTC.

This clone is labeled medium-sized. The gene calls are TRBV30 and TRBJ1-2, with 9 bases that match TRBD1. V was pared by 5 bases and J by 9 bases, with 10 bases of the junction left unmatched. Per germline, CDR1 GTSNPN and CDR2 SVGIG (reference sequence). This CDR3 is 13 amino acids long. The CDR3: CAWLVGQGLRYTF. As DNA, the CDR3 is TGTGCCTGGCTGGTGGGACAGGGTCTCCGCTACACCTTC.

The rearrangement uses TRBV5-1 and TRBJ2-7; 7 bases are a match to TRBD2. The CDR3 runs to 12 residues. With V trimmed by 5 bases and J by 7 bases, 6 bases remained unmatched. In germline, CDR1 is SGHRS, CDR2 YFSETQ. The CDR3 loop is CASSQTSIEQYF. Here the CDR3 DNA reads TGCGCCAGCAGTCAGACTAGCATTGAGCAGTACTTC.

This clone appeared a few times. CDR3 sequence: CASSRGDTQYF. CDR3 DNA sequence: TGCGCCAGCAGCCGAGGAGATACGCAGTATTTT. This chain uses TRBV10-1 with TRBJ2-3; no reliable D call. V was shortened by 6 bases and J by 5 bases, with 6 bases between the two germline ends. Germline V gene sequence: CDR1 WNHNN, CDR2 SYGVQD (reference sequence). The CDR3 spans 11 residues.

The chain combines TRBV11-2 with TRBJ2-7; 10 bases are shared with TRBD2. CDR1 and CDR2 from the germline V gene are SGHAT and FQNNGV. The CDR3 runs 18 residues. With V trimmed by 1 base and J by 0 bases, 9 bases remained unmatched. CDR3 coding DNA: TGTGCCAGCAGCTTAGGTCGTCTAGCGGGAGACTTCTCCTACGAGCAGTACTTC. This translates into CASSLGRLAGDFSYEQYF.

The genes are TRBV2 and TRBJ1-1, with D tentatively TRBD1 (5 bases). The V gene lost 0 bases and the J gene lost 10 bases, with 12 bases spanning the gap. Per germline, CDR1 SNHLY and CDR2 FYNNEI. The CDR3 covers 13 residues. The CDR3 DNA reads as TGTGCCAGCAGTGAAGCTGGGGCAGCAGGAGCTTTCTTT. Translation: CASSEAGAAGAFF.

This clone has only one observation. The gene calls are TRBV2 and TRBJ1-4; possible D gene TRBD1, 6 bases. This CDR3 comprises 14 residues. Between the trimmed V and J ends, which lost 5 bases and 1 base, there was a span of 8 bases. Germline CDR1 reads SNHLY; CDR2 reads FYNNEI. CDR3: CASSLQGTNEKLFF. For the CDR3, the DNA is TGTGCCAGCAGTCTACAGGGAACTAATGAAAAACTGTTTTTT. The whole variable domain, filled in from reference TRBV2 and TRBJ1-4, reads EPEVTQTPSHQVTQMGQEVILRCVPISNHLYFYWYRQILGQKVEFLVSFYNNEISEKSEIFDDQFSVERPDGSNFTLKIRSTKLEDSAMYFCASSLQGTNEKLFFGSGTQLSVL.

The chain uses TRBV10-3 and TRBJ2-7; 8 bases match TRBD1. Germline V gene sequence: CDR1 ENHRY, CDR2 SYGVKD. The CDR3 totals 13 residues. J was trimmed by 3 bases and V by 3 bases; bases with no gene match: 1. The CDR3 nucleotides read TGTGCCATCAGTGAACAGGGGGACTACGAGCAGTACTTC. Translating it yields CAISEQGDYEQYF.

By frequency in the sample, this clone is medium-sized. This chain uses TRBV9 with TRBJ2-2; 10 bases line up with TRBD2. This CDR3 is built from 19 residues. Germline V gives CDR1 SGDLS, CDR2 YYNGEE. The junction had 9 bases not matched to a gene; V was cut back by 0 bases and J by 1 base. CDR3 protein: CASSVAGLAGVGNTGELFF. Here the CDR3 DNA reads TGTGCCAGCAGCGTAGCGGGGCTAGCGGGAGTAGGGAACACCGGGGAGCTGTTTTTT.

The CDR3 region has the DNA TGTGCCAGCAGTGCCCACAGGGATTTGAACACTGAAGCTTTCTTT. Protein: CASSAHRDLNTEAFF. V is TRBV27 and J is TRBJ1-1; a weak D match, TRBD1 (6 bases). CDR3 size: 15 residues. The V end was cut by 5 bases, the J end by 0 bases, with 13 bases between. CDR1 is MNHEY, CDR2 SMNVEV, per germline (reference sequence).

V gene TRBV21-1 combines with J gene TRBJ1-1. TRBV21-1 is given as a pseudogene. CDR3 length: 12 amino acids. The chain's CDR3 is CASSKRVTEAFF. In nucleotides, the CDR3 is TGTGCCAGCAGCAAACGGGTCACTGAAGCTTTCTTT.

The chain has TRBV5-4 and TRBJ2-5; D possibly corresponds to TRBD1 (5 bases). The CDR3 covers 14 residues. The V end was cut by 3 bases, the J end by 4 bases, with 13 bases between. Germline-derived CDR1 and CDR2 are SGHNT and YYREEE (reference sequence). CDR3 nucleotides: TGTGCCAGCAGCTCCCACTTAAGGGGAGAGACCCAGTACTTC. This codes for CASSSHLRGETQYF.

In this sample, this clone turned up once. The rearrangement links TRBV30 to TRBJ2-1; 11 nucleotides align to TRBD2. The trim removed 0 bases at V and 12 bases at J, leaving 1 base unmatched. Per germline, CDR1 GTSNPN and CDR2 SVGIG (reference sequence). The CDR3 extends over 12 amino acids. CDR3 sequence (DNA): TGTGCCTGGAGTGTACTAGCGGGAGTGCAGTTCTTC. Amino acid sequence: CAWSVLAGVQFF. The full variable domain, with the rest looked up from reference TRBV30 and TRBJ2-1, is SQTIHQWPATLVQPVGSPLSLECTVEGTSNPNLYWYRQAAGRGLQLLFYSVGIGQISSEVPQNLSASRPQDRQFILSSKKLLLSDSGFYLCAWSVLAGVQFFGPGTRLTVL.

This clone showed up just a few times. The rearrangement joins TRBV28 to TRBJ2-7, with D perhaps TRBD1 (6 bases). This CDR3 has 12 residues. V was cut by 5 bases and J by 3 bases, with 8 bases left in between. Germline lookup yields CDR1 MDHEN and CDR2 SYDVKM. CDR3 region: CASSKGGYEQYF. The CDR3 region has the DNA TGTGCCAGCAGTAAAGGGGGCTACGAGCAGTACTTC.

The V and J genes are TRBV5-1 and TRBJ2-5; possible D gene TRBD1, 6 bases. There are 13 residues in the CDR3. The germline V gene has CDR1 SGHRS and CDR2 YFSETQ. Trimming took 3 bases from V and 3 from J, leaving 9 bases between them. The chain's CDR3 is CASSSTGKETQYF. The DNA of the CDR3 is TGCGCCAGCAGCTCTACAGGGAAAGAGACCCAGTACTTC.

V gene TRBV18 combines with J gene TRBJ2-7; no definite D call. The ends were cut back, 6 bases at V and 1 base at J, with 4 bases in the middle. Germline V gene data show CDR1 as KGHSH and CDR2 as LQKENI. The CDR3 extends over 11 amino acids. The CDR3: CASSLSYEQYF. CDR3 coding DNA: TGTGCCAGCTCCCTATCCTACGAGCAGTACTTC. Supplemented by reference TRBV18 and TRBJ2-7, the full variable domain reads NAGVMQNPRHLVRRRGQEARLRCSPMKGHSHVYWYRQLPEEGLKFMVYLQKENIIDESGMPKERFSAEFPKEGPSILRIQQVVRGDSAAYFCASSLSYEQYFGPGTRLTVT.

This chain uses TRBV30 with TRBJ2-1; TRBD2 is a possible D gene (5 bases). Germline V gene sequence: CDR1 GTSNPN, CDR2 SVGIG (reference sequence). Trimming shortened V by 3 bases and J by 4 bases, and 13 bases separated the two germline ends. This CDR3 contains 14 residues. The CDR3 protein is CAWSPPDFYNEQFF. CDR3 nucleotides: TGTGCCTGGAGCCCCCCGGACTTTTACAATGAGCAGTTCTTC.

V and J are TRBV19 and TRBJ2-1, with 9 bases fitting TRBD1. V gave up 3 bases and J gave up 3 bases; unmatched junction bases: 6. CDR3 length: 16 residues. Germline CDR1 reads LNHDA; CDR2 reads SQIVND (reference sequence). The CDR3 is CASSMLGQGVYNEQFF. As DNA, the CDR3 is TGTGCCAGTAGTATGTTGGGACAGGGTGTCTACAATGAGCAGTTCTTC.

J is TRBJ1-4 and V is TRBV27, with 11 bases aligning to TRBD1. Trimming cost V 5 bases and J 7 bases; bases outside gene matches: 9. Germline V gene lookup returns CDR1 MNHEY and CDR2 SMNVEV (reference sequence). This CDR3 is built from 16 residues. CDR3 bases: TGTGCCAGCAGTGTTCTCCCGGGACAGGGGGGTGAAAAACTGTTTTTT. It codes for CASSVLPGQGGEKLFF.

The rearrangement links TRBV19 to TRBJ1-1; TRBD1 is a possible D gene (5 bases). This CDR3 region has 14 residues. V lost 7 bases to trimming and J lost 3 bases, with 15 bases between them. The germline V gene encodes CDR1 LNHDA and CDR2 SQIVND (reference sequence). The CDR3 DNA reads TGTGCCAGTAAAAACCTCCAGGGTGACACTGAAGCTTTCTTT. This gives the protein CASKNLQGDTEAFF.

The gene calls are TRBV27 and TRBJ2-1, with 7 bases fitting TRBD2. The CDR3 runs 17 residues. Germline V gene lookup returns CDR1 MNHEY and CDR2 SMNVEV (reference sequence). With V trimmed by 4 bases and J by 4 bases, 13 bases remained unmatched. The CDR3 DNA reads TGTGCCAGCAGTTCGTGGGAGCAGGGAGGGGTATACAATGAGCAGTTCTTC. This sequence encodes CASSSWEQGGVYNEQFF.

This chain links TRBV11-1 with TRBJ2-7; TRBD1 matches 12 bases. The CDR3 totals 14 residues. V trimming: 4 bases; J trimming: 2 bases; junction bases outside the gene matches: 0. Germline V CDR1 and CDR2: SGHAT, FQDESV (reference sequence). The CDR3 bases are TGTGCCAGCAGCTGGGACAGGGGGCCCTACGAGCAGTACTTC. It translates to CASSWDRGPYEQYF.

This clone was detected a few times. V gene TRBV7-9 combines with J gene TRBJ2-2; 11 nucleotides align to TRBD1. After removal of 5 bases from V and 5 bases from J, the junction contained 4 bases not matched to a gene. CDR1 and CDR2 (germline): SEHNR, FQNEAQ (reference sequence). CDR3 length: 15 residues. The DNA of the CDR3 is TGTGCCAGCAGCCGCGGACAGGGGGCTACCGGGGAGCTGTTTTTT. It specifies CASSRGQGATGELFF.

This clone was recorded a few times. The chain carries TRBV5-5 and TRBJ2-1; 8 positions agree with TRBD1. In germline, CDR1 is SGHKS, CDR2 YYEKEE (reference sequence). This CDR3 is built from 15 residues. The V segment lost 5 bases and the J segment 2 bases; nucleotides outside the gene matches: 6. The CDR3 reads CASSQTGDAYNEQFF. The CDR3 nucleotides are TGTGCCAGCAGTCAGACAGGGGATGCCTACAATGAGCAGTTCTTC.

In this sample, this clone turned up a few times. V is TRBV11-2 and J is TRBJ2-7, with 7 bases that match TRBD1. Looked up from germline, CDR1 is SGHAT and CDR2 is FQNNGV. The V segment lost 5 bases and the J segment 7 bases; nucleotides outside the gene matches: 8. The CDR3 is 13 residues long. CDR3 in amino acids: CASSQLVTGEQYF. CDR3 nucleotide sequence: TGTGCCAGCAGCCAACTAGTGACAGGGGAGCAGTACTTC.

V gene TRBV2 combines with J gene TRBJ1-5; D gene ambiguous. Germline V CDR1 and CDR2: SNHLY, FYNNEI. Trimming stripped 6 bases from V and 4 bases from J, with 10 bases between. This CDR3 is built from 13 residues. The CDR3 sequence is CASSDDGNQPQHF. The CDR3 DNA sequence: TGTGCCAGCAGCGACGACGGGAATCAGCCCCAGCATTTT.

V and J are TRBV5-1 and TRBJ2-1; possibly TRBD2 for D (6 bases). Germline V gives CDR1 SGHRS, CDR2 YFSETQ. The CDR3 sequence is 14 residues long. Trimming removed 0 bases from V and 3 bases from J, with 7 bases in between. CDR3 coding DNA: TGCGCCAGCAGCTTGGTGCGGGACTACAATGAGCAGTTCTTC. Protein: CASSLVRDYNEQFF.

The chain employs TRBV29-1 and TRBJ1-1; D is unresolved. V was trimmed by 4 bases and J by 5 bases, leaving 11 bases between them. CDR1 is SQVTM and CDR2 is ANQGSEA in the germline V gene. This CDR3 has 12 amino acids. CDR3 sequence reads: CSVVWRGTEAFF. The CDR3 DNA reads as TGCAGCGTTGTTTGGCGAGGGACTGAAGCTTTCTTT.